The source of this TCR beta chain is a study of T cell repertoires in cytomegalovirus infection (dated 2019 in TCRdb). Regarding the study in general: The HLA type of each donor mattered for the analysis, because public TCR beta signatures pointed to carriage of CMV infection along with the matching HLA type. Study-wide findings and limitations: The ex vivo response was dominated by HLA-C-restricted CMV-specific TCR beta clonotypes, and the single most frequent clonotype in two of eight donors was supplied by these HLA-C-restricted clonotypes. Cumulative frequency of public TCR beta family members discriminated carriers of CMV infection plus the relevant HLA type in this cohort and an independent 352-donor cohort.

TCRdb names Illumina HiSeq 1500 as the instrument used. The public reads were quality trimmed at Q25 with fastp and then assembled into clones with MiXCR by TCRdb, keeping productive beta chains. Each CDR3 protein appears once, grouped with its most common genes and DNA. Counted in this sample were around 260,000 distinct CDR3 sequences; over 8% of them appeared once. The ten largest make up more than 12% of the sample. Concerning this clonotype: Its antigen remains undetermined. No much larger clone is present one base from it, and per-base qualities are unavailable.

Inclusive of the bounding cysteine and phenylalanine, the CDR3 is 15 residues long. The only DNA kept is the CDR3, 45 bases in frame from the first base. Trimming leaves V shorter by 2 bases and J shorter by 2 bases, with the junction holding 5 bases beyond the gene matches. As encoded in the germline V gene, CDR1 is MNHEY while CDR2 is SVGEGT. The sequenced sample consisted of PBMCs. This receptor was taken from a human donor in good health (CMV status not recorded). Some clones in this sample may be carry-over from other donors' samples. Recombination linked TRBV6-2 or TRBV6-3 to TRBJ2-5; 7 bases in between match TRBD1. The CDR3 corresponds to CASSYGSGGQETQYF. At the DNA level, the sequence is TGTGCCAGCAGTTACGGGTCAGGGGGACAAGAGACCCAGTACTTC.